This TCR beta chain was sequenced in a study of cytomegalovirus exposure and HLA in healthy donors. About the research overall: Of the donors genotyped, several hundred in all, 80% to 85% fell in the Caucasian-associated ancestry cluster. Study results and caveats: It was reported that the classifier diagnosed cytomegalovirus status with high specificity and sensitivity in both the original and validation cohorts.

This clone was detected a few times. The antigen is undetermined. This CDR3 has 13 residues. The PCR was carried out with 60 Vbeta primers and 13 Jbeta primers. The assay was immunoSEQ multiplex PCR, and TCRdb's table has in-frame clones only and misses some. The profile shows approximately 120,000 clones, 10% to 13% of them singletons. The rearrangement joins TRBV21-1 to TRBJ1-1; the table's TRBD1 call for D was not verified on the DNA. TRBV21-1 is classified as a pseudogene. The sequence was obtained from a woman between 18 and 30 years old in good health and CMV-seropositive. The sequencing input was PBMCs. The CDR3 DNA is TGTGCCAGCAGCATAACAGGGGTCACTGAAGCTTTCTTT. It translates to CASSITGVTEAFF.